This entry concerns a single T cell receptor (beta chain). These data originate in a study of T cell changes during pregnancy in multiple sclerosis. The protocol was immunoSEQ multiplex PCR, while the TCRdb copy is restricted to in-frame clones and leaves out a portion. The sample gives approximately 100,000 clones, around 92% of which show up once; around 0.9% is in the top ten. This CDR3 has 13 amino acids. Germline assignment: CDR1 SGHAT and CDR2 FQNNGV. With 4 bases removed from V and 4 bases from J, the gap between germline ends came to 10 bases. V and J are TRBV11-2 and TRBJ1-1, with D unclear. This material consisted of peripheral blood, taken before pregnancy. The sequence came from a female donor with multiple sclerosis, enrolled in a pregnancy study. Here the CDR3 reads CASSSGLLTEAFF. CDR3 nucleotides: TGTGCCAGCAGCTCCGGACTGCTCACTGAAGCTTTCTTT.